Listed below are T cell receptor beta chains from one sample, sequenced in a study of blood T cell repertoires in COVID-19. Profiling relied on immunoSEQ multiplex PCR, and the TCRdb table lists in-frame clones only, not all of them. The sample has a few hundred thousand clones, 70% to 90% seen once. The sequencing sample was made of PBMCs or T cells enriched from blood (not recorded which). The receptors shown here come from a woman in her twenties or thirties who had been exposed to COVID-19. CDR3s include the opening cysteine and the closing phenylalanine or tryptophan. The order of the fields is D gene, V gene, clone size, J gene, CDR3 DNA, CDR3 protein. D genes are given only for firm matches. Clone size is stated in some rows and not others, as once, few, many or a class when expanded.

>TRBD1|TRBV5-1|NA|TRBJ2-7
TGCGCCAGCAGCGGACCGAAGACAGGGATCTACGAGCAGTACTTC
CASSGPKTGIYEQYF
>TRBD1|TRBV3-1/TRBV3-2|NA|TRBJ1-5
TGTGCCAGCAGCGACAGGGTCGGCAATCAGCCCCAGCATTTT
CASSDRVGNQPQHF
>NA|TRBV27|NA|TRBJ1-1
TGTGCCAGCAAAGTAACAGACTACATGAACACTGAAGCTTTCTTT
CASKVTDYMNTEAFF
>TRBD1|TRBV18|NA|TRBJ1-2
TGTGCCAGCTCACCCGGACAGGGCTGGATAAACTATGGCTACACCTTC
CASSPGQGWINYGYTF
>TRBD1|TRBV6-5|NA|TRBJ2-7
TGTGCCAGCAGGCCCCAGGACAGGGCGACGTACGAGCAGTACTTC
CASRPQDRATYEQYF
>TRBD2|TRBV9|once|TRBJ2-2
TGTGCCAGCAGCGTAGGGACTAGCGGGACCGGGGAGCTGTTTTTT
CASSVGTSGTGELFF
>NA|TRBV19|NA|TRBJ1-5
TGTGCCAGTAGTAGGGGGGTGGGTGGCAATCAGCCCCAGCATTTT
CASSRGVGGNQPQHF
>TRBD1|TRBV18|NA|TRBJ1-2
TGTGCCAGCTCCCAGAGGACAGGGGAAGCTAACTATGGCTACACCTTC
CASSQRTGEANYGYTF
>NA|TRBV5-1|NA|TRBJ1-1
TGCGCCAGCAGCTCCGATACAGGGTCGGGCACTGAAGCTTTCTTT
CASSSDTGSGTEAFF
>NA|TRBV7-8|NA|TRBJ1-2
TGTGCCAGCAGCCAATCCGGGGATAACTATGGCTACACCTTC
CASSQSGDNYGYTF
>NA|TRBV19|NA|TRBJ2-5
TGTGCCAGTACCGTGTCCGGGACTCGTCAAGAGACCCAGTACTTC
CASTVSGTRQETQYF
>NA|TRBV6-1|NA|TRBJ2-7
TGTGCCAGCAGTGAAGGGACAGCCAAGGACGAGCAGTACTTC
CASSEGTAKDEQYF
>TRBD1|TRBV9|NA|TRBJ2-7
TGTGCCAGCAGCCCTGACAGGGGATACTACGAGCAGTACTTC
CASSPDRGYYEQYF
>NA|TRBV19|NA|TRBJ1-1
TGTGCCAGTAGTTCATGGATGGACAGATCGAACACTGAAGCTTTCTTT
CASSSWMDRSNTEAFF
>TRBD1|TRBV28|NA|TRBJ1-1
TGTGCCAGCAGACAGGGACAGGGGGCGATAGGAGAGGAAGCTTTCTTT
CASRQGQGAIGEEAFF
>TRBD2|TRBV3-1/TRBV3-2|NA|TRBJ2-7
TGTGCCAGCAGCCAAGATCCCGGGGGGACCTCCTACGAGCAGTACTTC
CASSQDPGGTSYEQYF
>NA|TRBV12-3/TRBV12-4|NA|TRBJ1-1
TGTGCCAGCAGCCCGGCAGGGTACACTGAAGCTTTCTTT
CASSPAGYTEAFF
>NA|TRBV7-8|NA|TRBJ1-6
TGTGCCAGCAGCTCGGTGACAGGAGCGAATTCACCCCTCCACTTT
CASSSVTGANSPLHF
>NA|TRBV18|NA|TRBJ2-6
TGTGCCAGCTCACCACCGTTTCAGGGGACTATAAGCTCTGGGGCCAACGTCCTGACTTTC
CASSPPFQGTISSGANVLTF
>TRBD2|TRBV5-6|NA|TRBJ2-3
TGTGCCAGCAGCTTATTTCCTAGCGGGGGCACAGATACGCAGTATTTT
CASSLFPSGGTDTQYF
>TRBD1|TRBV18|NA|TRBJ1-1
TGTGCCAGCTCACCACTAACAGGGGACAGCACTGAAGCTTTCTTT
CASSPLTGDSTEAFF
>TRBD1|TRBV2|once|TRBJ1-5
TGTGCCAGCAGAGCTGGGACAGCCGGAAATCAGCCCCAGCATTTT
CASRAGTAGNQPQHF
>TRBD1|TRBV27|NA|TRBJ2-2
TGTGCCAGCAGTTTTTCATATCGGACAGGGTCCGGGGAGCTGTTTTTT
CASSFSYRTGSGELFF
>NA|TRBV6-5|NA|TRBJ1-2
TGTGCCAGCAGTTACTCGGCGGGCGCTAACTATGGCTACACCTTC
CASSYSAGANYGYTF
>NA|TRBV10-3|few|TRBJ1-5
TGTGCCATCAGTGAGGGAACTTCGGGTGGCAATCAGCCCCAGCATTTT
CAISEGTSGGNQPQHF
>TRBD1|TRBV19|once|TRBJ2-2
TGTGCCAGTTCGGGACAGGAGAACACCGGGGAGCTGTTTTTT
CASSGQENTGELFF
>NA|TRBV5-1|NA|TRBJ2-3
TGCGCCACCTTAGCGGACCCACACCCTAGCACAGATACGCAGTATTTT
CATLADPHPSTDTQYF
>TRBD1|TRBV19|medium-sized|TRBJ1-5
TGTGCCAGGCAGGGGGCTGCGGGACAGCCCCAGCATTTT
CARQGAAGQPQHF
>NA|TRBV29-1|NA|TRBJ1-4
TGCAGCGTTAGGGGTTCAACTAATGAAAAACTGTTTTTT
CSVRGSTNEKLFF
>NA|TRBV29-1|NA|TRBJ2-1
TGCAGCGTTTTTCCCATCCGGGACAATGAGCAGTTCTTC
CSVFPIRDNEQFF
>NA|TRBV19|once|TRBJ1-1
TGTGCCAGTAGTAGACAGCCAAGCATACGGATGAACACTGAAGCTTTCTTT
CASSRQPSIRMNTEAFF
>NA|TRBV11-2|NA|TRBJ2-1
TGTGCCAGCAGTAGGCCAGCAGACACCTACAATGAGCAGTTCTTC
CASSRPADTYNEQFF
>NA|TRBV6-5|NA|TRBJ1-1
TGTGCCAGCAGTTACCTTAACCCAGGGAACACTGAAGCTTTCTTT
CASSYLNPGNTEAFF
>NA|TRBV2|NA|TRBJ1-1
TGTGCCAGCAGTGTAGGGGGGAACACTGAAGCTTTCTTT
CASSVGGNTEAFF
>TRBD1|TRBV2|NA|TRBJ2-7
TGTGCCAGCAGTGAAGGGACAGGGGGGCCCTACGAGCAGTACTTC
CASSEGTGGPYEQYF
>NA|TRBV28|NA|TRBJ1-5
TGTGCCAGCGGGGGCACAGGGACAATCAGTGAAGCCCAGCATTTT
CASGGTGTISEAQHF
>TRBD2|TRBV10-3|NA|TRBJ2-5
TGTGCCATCAACGGGGTAGCGGGAGAGACCCAGTACTTC
CAINGVAGETQYF
>NA|TRBV3-1/TRBV3-2|NA|TRBJ1-2
TGTGCCAGCAGCCAAGATCCAGGGGACAACCTCGCCCGTGGCTACACCTTC
CASSQDPGDNLARGYTF
>NA|TRBV24-1|NA|TRBJ2-2
TGTGCTACCAGTGACCTCTCGGAGCTGTTTTTT
CATSDLSELFF
>TRBD1|TRBV19|NA|TRBJ1-2
TGTGCCAGTAGCCGGGACAGGGGAAGGGCTCTCTTC
CASSRDRGRALF
>NA|TRBV23-1|NA|TRBJ1-2
TGCGCCAGCAGTCAATTCTCAGGGTGGGACTATGGCTACACCTTC
CASSQFSGWDYGYTF
>TRBD1|TRBV14|NA|TRBJ1-5
TGTGCCAGCAGCCAAGCAGGGGGCCAGCCCCAGCATTTT
CASSQAGGQPQHF
>TRBD1|TRBV6-5|NA|TRBJ1-1
TGTGCCAGCCAATTGGGACAGGGCAACACTGAAGCTTTCTTT
CASQLGQGNTEAFF
>TRBD1|TRBV10-3|NA|TRBJ2-1
TGTGCCATCACCCAGGACAGGAATACCAACAATGAGCAGTTCTTC
CAITQDRNTNNEQFF
>NA|TRBV9|NA|TRBJ2-7
TGTGCCAGCAGTCCCCGCCCCAGCTCCTACGAGCAGTACTTC
CASSPRPSSYEQYF
>TRBD1|TRBV19|once|TRBJ1-1
TGTGCCAGTAACCCTTGGAACAGGGGGAGGACTGAAGCTTTCTTT
CASNPWNRGRTEAFF
>TRBD2|TRBV5-1|NA|TRBJ2-3
TGCGCCAGCAGCCCGAAGAGGACTAGCGGGGGGCCGCCAGATACGCAGTATTTT
CASSPKRTSGGPPDTQYF
>TRBD1|TRBV18|NA|TRBJ2-3
TGTGCCAGCTCACAGTCCGGGACAGGTTCCACAGATACGCAGTATTTT
CASSQSGTGSTDTQYF
>NA|TRBV7-2|NA|TRBJ1-1
TGTGCCAGCGGTCGGAGCGGCGACGACACTGAAGCTTTCTTT
CASGRSGDDTEAFF
>NA|TRBV3-1/TRBV3-2|NA|TRBJ1-3
TGTGCCAGCAGCCCCTCAGGGGCCCTCTCTGGAAACACCATATATTTT
CASSPSGALSGNTIYF
>TRBD1|TRBV6-5|once|TRBJ1-1
TGTGCCAGCAGTCTGGGACAGGGGAACACTGAAGCTTTCTTT
CASSLGQGNTEAFF
>TRBD1|TRBV5-1|few|TRBJ2-3
TGCGCCAGCAGCTTAGAACAGGGGGACACAGATACGCAGTATTTT
CASSLEQGDTDTQYF
>NA|TRBV5-5|NA|TRBJ1-2
TGTGCCAGCAGCTTGGTAGAGGTCAATAACTATGGCTACACCTTC
CASSLVEVNNYGYTF
>TRBD2|TRBV18|NA|TRBJ2-1
TGTGCCAGCTCACCCCAGAGCGGGGTCCCCTACAATGAGCAGTTCTTC
CASSPQSGVPYNEQFF
>NA|TRBV9|NA|TRBJ1-6
TGTGCCAGCAGCGTAGGGGGAGGACATAATTCACCCCTCCACTTT
CASSVGGGHNSPLHF
>TRBD1|TRBV7-9|NA|TRBJ1-5
TGTGCCAGCAGCACGGACAGGGGAAATCAGCCCCAGCATTTT
CASSTDRGNQPQHF
>NA|TRBV27|NA|TRBJ1-4
TGTGCCAGCAGTCTCCGGGGGGTTGCAACTAATGAAAAACTGTTTTTT
CASSLRGVATNEKLFF
>TRBD2|TRBV5-4|NA|TRBJ2-7
TGTGCCAGCAGCTCCCGACTAGCGGGGGGGACCTACGAGCAGTACTTC
CASSSRLAGGTYEQYF